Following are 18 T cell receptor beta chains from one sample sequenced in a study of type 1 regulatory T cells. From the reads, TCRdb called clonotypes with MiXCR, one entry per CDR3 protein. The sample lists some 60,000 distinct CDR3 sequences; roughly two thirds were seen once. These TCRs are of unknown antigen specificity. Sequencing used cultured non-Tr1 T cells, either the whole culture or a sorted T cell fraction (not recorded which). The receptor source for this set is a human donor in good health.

CDR3 nucleotides: TGTGCCAGCAATAGGGCGGGTCAGCCCCAGCATTTT. Amino acids: CASNRAGQPQHF. The V call is TRBV12-3 or TRBV12-4, the J call TRBJ1-5; D unresolved. V lost 7 bases and J lost 6, with 10 bases in between. The CDR3 totals 12 residues.

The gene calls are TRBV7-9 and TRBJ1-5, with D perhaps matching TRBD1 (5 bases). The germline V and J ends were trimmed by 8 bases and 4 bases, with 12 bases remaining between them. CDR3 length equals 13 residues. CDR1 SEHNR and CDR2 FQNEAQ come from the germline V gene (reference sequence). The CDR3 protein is CASARGGNQPQHF. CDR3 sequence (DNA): TGTGCCAGCGCACGGGGGGGGAATCAGCCCCAGCATTTT.

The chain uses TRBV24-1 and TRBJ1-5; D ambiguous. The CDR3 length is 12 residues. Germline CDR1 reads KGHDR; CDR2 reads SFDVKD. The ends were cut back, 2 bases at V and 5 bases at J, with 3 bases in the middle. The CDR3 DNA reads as TGTGCCACCAGTGATTCCGATCAGCCCCAGCATTTT. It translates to CATSDSDQPQHF.

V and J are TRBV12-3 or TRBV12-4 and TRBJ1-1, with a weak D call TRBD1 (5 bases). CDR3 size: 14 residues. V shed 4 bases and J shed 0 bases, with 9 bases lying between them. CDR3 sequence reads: CASSYRIMNTEAFF. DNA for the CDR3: TGTGCCAGCAGTTACAGGATAATGAACACTGAAGCTTTCTTT.

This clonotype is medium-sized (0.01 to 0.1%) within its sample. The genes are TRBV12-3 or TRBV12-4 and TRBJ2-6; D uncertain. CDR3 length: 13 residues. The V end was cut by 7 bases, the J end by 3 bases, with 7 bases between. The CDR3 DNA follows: TGTGCCAGCACCGAAGATGGGGCCAACGTCCTGACTTTC. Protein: CASTEDGANVLTF.

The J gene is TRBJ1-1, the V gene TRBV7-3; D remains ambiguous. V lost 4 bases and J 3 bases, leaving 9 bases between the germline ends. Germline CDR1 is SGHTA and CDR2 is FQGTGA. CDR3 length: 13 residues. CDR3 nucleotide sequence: TGTGCCAGCAGCTCGCAGAGGGACACTGAAGCTTTCTTT. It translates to CASSSQRDTEAFF.

CDR3 sequence: CASSTSGTQNTEAFF. CDR3 nucleotide sequence: TGTGCCAGTAGTACCTCCGGGACCCAGAACACTGAAGCTTTCTTT. The J gene is TRBJ1-1, the V gene TRBV19; a weak D match, TRBD1 (5 bases). Germline CDR1 LNHDA, CDR2 SQIVND (reference sequence). CDR3 size: 15 residues. V dropped 4 bases and J dropped 1 base, with 13 bases sitting between them.

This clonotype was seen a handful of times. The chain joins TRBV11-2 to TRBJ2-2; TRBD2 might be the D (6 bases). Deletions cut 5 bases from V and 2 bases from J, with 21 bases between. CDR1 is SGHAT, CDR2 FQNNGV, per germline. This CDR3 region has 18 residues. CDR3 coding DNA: TGTGCCAGCAGCCGTCGAGTGGGGGGAGGCGGAAACACCGGGGAGCTGTTTTTT. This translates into CASSRRVGGGGNTGELFF.

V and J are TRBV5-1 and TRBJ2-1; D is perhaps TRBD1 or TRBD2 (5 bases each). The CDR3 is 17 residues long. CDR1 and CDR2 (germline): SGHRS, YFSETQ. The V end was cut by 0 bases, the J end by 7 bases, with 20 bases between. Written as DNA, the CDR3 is TGCGCCAGCAGCTTGGATCAGGGAGCCGGTTATTCTAATGAGCAGTTCTTC. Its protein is CASSLDQGAGYSNEQFF.

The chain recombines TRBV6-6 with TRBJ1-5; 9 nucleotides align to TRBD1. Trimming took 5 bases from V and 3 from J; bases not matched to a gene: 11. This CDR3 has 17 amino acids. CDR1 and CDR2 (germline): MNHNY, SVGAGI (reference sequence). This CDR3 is CASSRDRVLDNNQPQHF. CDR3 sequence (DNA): TGTGCCAGCAGTAGGGACAGGGTACTAGATAACAATCAGCCCCAGCATTTT.

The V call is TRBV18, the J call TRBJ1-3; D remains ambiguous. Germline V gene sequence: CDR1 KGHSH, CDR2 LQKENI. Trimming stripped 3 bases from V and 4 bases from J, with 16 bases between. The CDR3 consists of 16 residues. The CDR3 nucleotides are TGTGCCAGCTCACCCGCTAATGGAGGGAGCGGAAACACCATATATTTT. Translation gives CASSPANGGSGNTIYF. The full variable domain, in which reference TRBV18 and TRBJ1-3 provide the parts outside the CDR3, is NAGVMQNPRHLVRRRGQEARLRCSPMKGHSHVYWYRQLPEEGLKFMVYLQKENIIDESGMPKERFSAEFPKEGPSILRIQQVVRGDSAAYFCASSPANGGSGNTIYFGEGSWLTVV.

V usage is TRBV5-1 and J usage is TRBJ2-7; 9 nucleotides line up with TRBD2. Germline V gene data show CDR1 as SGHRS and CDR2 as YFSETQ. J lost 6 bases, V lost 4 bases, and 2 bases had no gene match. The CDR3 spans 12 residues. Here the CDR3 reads CASSQTSGEQYF. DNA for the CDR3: TGCGCCAGCAGCCAGACTAGCGGCGAGCAGTACTTC.

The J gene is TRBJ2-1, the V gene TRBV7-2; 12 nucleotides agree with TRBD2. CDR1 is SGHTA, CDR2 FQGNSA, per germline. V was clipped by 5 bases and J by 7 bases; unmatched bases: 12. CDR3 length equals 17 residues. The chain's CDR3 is CASSPRASGRAWNEQFF. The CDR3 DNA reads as TGTGCCAGCAGCCCTCGGGCTAGCGGGAGGGCCTGGAATGAGCAGTTCTTC.

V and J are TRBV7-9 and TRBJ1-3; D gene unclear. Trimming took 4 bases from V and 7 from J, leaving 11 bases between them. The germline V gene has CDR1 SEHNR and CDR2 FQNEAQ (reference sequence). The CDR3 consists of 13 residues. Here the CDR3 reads CASSSEGGNTIYF. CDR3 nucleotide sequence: TGTGCCAGCAGCTCCGAAGGAGGGAACACCATATATTTT.

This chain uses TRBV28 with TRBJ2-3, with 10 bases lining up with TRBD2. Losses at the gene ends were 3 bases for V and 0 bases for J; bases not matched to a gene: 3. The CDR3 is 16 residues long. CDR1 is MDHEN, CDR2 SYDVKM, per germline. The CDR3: CASSFELAGSTDTQYF. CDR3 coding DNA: TGTGCCAGCAGTTTTGAACTAGCGGGAAGCACAGATACGCAGTATTTT.

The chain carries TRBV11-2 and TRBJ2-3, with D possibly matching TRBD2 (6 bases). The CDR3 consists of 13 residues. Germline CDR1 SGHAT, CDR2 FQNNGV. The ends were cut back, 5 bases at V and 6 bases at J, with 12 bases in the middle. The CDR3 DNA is TGTGCCAGCAGCCTGGGACGGGGGGATACGCAGTATTTT. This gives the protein CASSLGRGDTQYF.

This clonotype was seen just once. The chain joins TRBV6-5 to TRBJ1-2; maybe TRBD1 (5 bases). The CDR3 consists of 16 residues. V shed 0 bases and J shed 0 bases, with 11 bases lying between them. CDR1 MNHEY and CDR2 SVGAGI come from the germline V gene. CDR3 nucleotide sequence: TGTGCCAGCAGTTACTCGAAAAGGGGTACTAACTATGGCTACACCTTC. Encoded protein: CASSYSKRGTNYGYTF.

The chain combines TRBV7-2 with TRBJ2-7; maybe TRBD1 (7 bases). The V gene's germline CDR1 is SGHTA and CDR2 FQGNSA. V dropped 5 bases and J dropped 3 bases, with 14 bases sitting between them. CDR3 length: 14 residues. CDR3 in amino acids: CASSPGGTGYEQYF. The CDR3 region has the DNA TGTGCCAGCAGCCCAGGGGGGACGGGCTACGAGCAGTACTTC.